This T cell receptor beta chain originates from a study of beta chain features in type 1 diabetes. General observations from the study: High-TCR-expressing cells could be over-represented by cDNA sequencing. For patients and controls alike, PCR might favor shorter templates to the same degree. Compared to healthy donors, patients appeared to have naive, central memory and Treg TCRB repertoires that were more alike.

As every portion of the isolated RNA was reverse transcribed, the sequencing read expressed TCRB transcripts. Sequenced by immunoSEQ multiplex PCR; TCRdb stores in-frame clones only, minus some. This sample has around 240,000 clones; about 9.3% occur once, and the top ten carry about 0.037%. This CDR3 is built from 14 residues. Germline V gives CDR1 LNHNV, CDR2 YYDKDF (reference sequence). V gave up 4 bases and J gave up 7 bases, with 14 bases separating them. Populations isolated by sorting all had purity greater than 95%. On this clone: Its antigen is currently unknown.

The sequenced material came from naive CD4+ T cells from blood. This sequence was found in a woman aged 18-29 years in good health. The chain employs TRBV15 and TRBJ2-1; D is unclear. The chain's CDR3 is CATSNPRVLNEQFF. The DNA for the CDR3 is TGTGCCACCAGCAACCCCCGGGTCCTTAATGAGCAGTTCTTC. The full variable domain, rest sourced from reference TRBV15 and TRBJ2-1, is DAMVIQNPRYQVTQFGKPVTLSCSQTLNHNVMYWYQQKSSQAPKLLFHYYDKDFNNEADTPDNFQSRRPNTSFCFLDIRSPGLGDTAMYLCATSNPRVLNEQFFGPGTRLTVL.